The source of this TCR beta chain is a study of regulatory T cells in long-lasting Graves disease. Study in general: More than 5 years of antithyroid drugs with positive TSH receptor antibodies defined persistent Graves' disease. General observations from the study: The TCR repertoire of persistent Graves' patients was less diverse than that of newly diagnosed ones. Newly diagnosed patients shared 950 to 1,000 public clonotypes; persistent patients shared approximately 2,900.

The time point denotes: persistent/refractory GD, antithyroid drugs over 5 years with positive TRAb. After RNA was extracted from PBMCs, the TCR library was made from it. This clonotype was seen repeatedly, ten times or more. Its antigen is not known. Investigators prepared the TCR beta libraries by applying iRepertoire HTBI primers and Arm-PCR of CDR3 regions. Original methodology: From all samples, identification returned 12 to 15 TRBJ and under 75 TRBV segments. One entry per CDR3 protein results from TCRdb running MiXCR on the multiplex PCR reads. The V and J calls, along with clone size, are taken from TCRdb and not from the paper's own processing. The data show roughly 360,000 distinct CDR3 sequences, 20% to 25% seen once. The CDR3 runs 12 residues. Trimming shortened V by 3 bases and J by 6 bases, and 8 bases separated the two germline ends. Germline lookup yields CDR1 MDHEN and CDR2 SYDVKM.

The rearrangement links TRBV28 to TRBJ2-5, with D possibly TRBD1 on 6 matching bases. The sequence was collected from a woman aged 40 to 50 with Graves disease. Sequencing used peripheral blood mononuclear cells (PBMCs), obtained when the disease was refractory, from a patient treated with antithyroid drugs. This CDR3 is CASSFRGQTQYF. DNA of the CDR3: TGTGCCAGCAGTTTCAGGGGACAGACCCAGTACTTC.